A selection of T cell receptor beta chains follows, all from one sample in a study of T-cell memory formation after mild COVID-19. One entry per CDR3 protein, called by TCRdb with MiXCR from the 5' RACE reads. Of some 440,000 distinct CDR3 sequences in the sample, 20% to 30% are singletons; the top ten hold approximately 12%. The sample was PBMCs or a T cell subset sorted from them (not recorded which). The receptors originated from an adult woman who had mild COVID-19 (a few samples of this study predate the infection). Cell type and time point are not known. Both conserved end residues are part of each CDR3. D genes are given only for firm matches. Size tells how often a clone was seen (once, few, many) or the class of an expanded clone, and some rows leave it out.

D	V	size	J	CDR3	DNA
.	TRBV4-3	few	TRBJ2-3	CASSQELKRSTDTQYF	TGCGCCAGCAGCCAAGAGTTGAAGCGGAGCACAGATACGCAGTATTTT
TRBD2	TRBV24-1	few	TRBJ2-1	CATSDPGLAGAIGEQFF	TGTGCCACCAGTGACCCGGGACTAGCGGGGGCCATTGGTGAGCAGTTCTTC
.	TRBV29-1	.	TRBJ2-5	CAGAPQETQYF	TGCGCCGGGGCACCACAAGAGACCCAGTACTTC
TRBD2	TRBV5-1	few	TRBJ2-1	CASSFLAGGPSSYNEQFF	TGCGCCAGCAGCTTTCTAGCGGGAGGCCCGAGCTCCTACAATGAGCAGTTCTTC
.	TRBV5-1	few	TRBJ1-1	CASRSRSGNTEAFF	TGCGCCAGCAGGTCTCGGTCAGGGAACACTGAAGCTTTCTTT
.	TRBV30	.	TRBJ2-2	CACTGNTGELFF	TGTGCCTGTACAGGGAACACCGGGGAGCTGTTTTTT
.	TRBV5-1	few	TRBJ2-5	CASSFGGTEETQYF	TGCGCCAGCAGCTTTGGCGGGACGGAAGAGACCCAGTACTTC
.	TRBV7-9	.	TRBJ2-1	CASSLGAVNEQFF	TGTGCCAGCAGCTTAGGGGCCGTCAATGAGCAGTTCTTC
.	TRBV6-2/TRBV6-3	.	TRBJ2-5	CASSSEGTQYF	TGTGCCAGCAGTTCGGAGGGGACCCAGTACTTC
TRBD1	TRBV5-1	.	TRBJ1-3	CASSLDGRTGAAGNTIYF	TGCGCCAGCAGCTTGGACGGTCGGACAGGGGCCGCTGGAAACACCATATATTTT
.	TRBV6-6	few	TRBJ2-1	CASSYAENEQFF	TGTGCCAGCAGTTACGCGGAAAATGAGCAGTTCTTC
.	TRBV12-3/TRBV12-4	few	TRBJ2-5	CASSLSRPETQYF	TGTGCCAGCAGTTTGAGTCGACCGGAGACCCAGTACTTC
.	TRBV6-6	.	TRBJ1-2	CASAKPGANYGYTF	TGTGCCAGCGCAAAACCCGGGGCTAACTATGGCTACACCTTC
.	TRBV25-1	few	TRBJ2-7	CASSERDTAYEQYF	TGTGCCAGCAGCGAGCGGGACACCGCATACGAGCAGTACTTC
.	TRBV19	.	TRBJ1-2	CASSMRRIVGGYTF	TGTGCCAGTAGTATGCGCCGGATCGTAGGTGGCTACACCTTC
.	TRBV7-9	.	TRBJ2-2	CASSPDPGRTGELFF	TGTGCCAGCAGCCCCGACCCCGGGCGGACCGGGGAGCTGTTTTTT
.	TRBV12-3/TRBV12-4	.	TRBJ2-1	CASSLGVPSPPYNEQFF	TGTGCCAGCAGTTTAGGGGTCCCCTCGCCTCCTTACAATGAGCAGTTCTTC
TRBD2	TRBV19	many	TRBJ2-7	CASSIVREGEQYF	TGTGCCAGTAGTATCGTCAGGGAGGGCGAGCAGTACTTC
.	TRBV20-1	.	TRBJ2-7	CSARDGVGGLYEQYF	TGCAGTGCTAGAGATGGGGTCGGGGGGCTCTACGAGCAGTACTTC
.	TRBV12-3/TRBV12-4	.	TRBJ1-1	CASNPGVESWNTEAFF	TGTGCCAGCAACCCAGGGGTCGAGTCTTGGAACACTGAAGCTTTCTTT
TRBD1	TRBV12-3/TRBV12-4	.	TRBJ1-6	CASSPTGQGNSPLHF	TGTGCCAGCAGTCCTACCGGACAGGGTAATTCACCCCTCCACTTT
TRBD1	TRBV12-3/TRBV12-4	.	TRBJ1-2	CASSRTGLRTMGYTF	TGTGCCAGCAGTCGGACAGGGCTGAGAACTATGGGCTACACCTTC
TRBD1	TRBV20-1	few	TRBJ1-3	CSARKDRAGNTIYF	TGCAGTGCTCGTAAAGACAGGGCTGGAAACACCATATATTTT
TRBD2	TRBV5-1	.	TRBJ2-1	CASSVGSGTRSNEQFF	TGCGCCAGCAGCGTGGGTAGCGGGACCCGGTCGAATGAGCAGTTCTTC
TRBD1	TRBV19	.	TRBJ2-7	CASSIRTGAYEQYF	TGTGCCAGTAGTATTCGGACAGGGGCCTACGAGCAGTACTTC
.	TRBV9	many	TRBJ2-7	CASSVVPGDYEQYF	TGTGCCAGCAGCGTAGTTCCAGGGGATTACGAGCAGTACTTC
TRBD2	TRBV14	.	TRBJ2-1	CASSLNPGTREDEQFF	TGTGCCAGCAGCCTTAATCCCGGGACTAGAGAGGACGAGCAGTTCTTC
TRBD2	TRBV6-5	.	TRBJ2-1	CASSTGLAVSNEQFF	TGTGCCAGCAGTACCGGACTAGCGGTGAGCAATGAGCAGTTCTTC
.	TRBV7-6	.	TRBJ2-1	CASSFGAGANEQFF	TGTGCCAGCAGCTTTGGGGCAGGGGCCAATGAGCAGTTCTTC
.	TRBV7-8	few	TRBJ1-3	CASSPSDRGNTIYF	TGTGCCAGCAGCCCCTCGGACCGAGGAAACACCATATATTTT
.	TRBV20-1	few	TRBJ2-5	CSASGWTDQETQYF	TGCAGTGCTAGTGGTTGGACAGACCAAGAGACCCAGTACTTC
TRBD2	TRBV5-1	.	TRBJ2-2	CASSLEGLAGANTGELFF	TGCGCCAGCAGCTTGGAAGGACTAGCGGGGGCCAACACCGGGGAGCTGTTTTTT
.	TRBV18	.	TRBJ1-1	CASSPQHGNTEAFF	TGTGCCAGCTCACCCCAGCACGGGAACACTGAAGCTTTCTTT
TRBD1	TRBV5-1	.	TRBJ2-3	CASSFIQGAPADTQYF	TGCGCCAGCAGCTTCATACAGGGGGCGCCCGCAGATACGCAGTATTTT
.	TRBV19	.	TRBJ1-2	CASSHKTGRYGYTF	TGTGCCAGTAGTCACAAAACAGGACGCTATGGCTACACCTTC
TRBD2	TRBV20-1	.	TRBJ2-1	CSARDLRTSGTTGGHNEQFF	TGCAGTGCTAGAGATCTTCGGACTAGCGGGACCACCGGAGGGCACAATGAGCAGTTCTTC
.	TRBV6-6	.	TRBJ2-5	CASSYSTAQETQYF	TGTGCCAGCAGTTACTCGACAGCGCAAGAGACCCAGTACTTC
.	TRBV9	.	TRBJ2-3	CASSVLGNTDTQYF	TGTGCCAGCAGCGTGTTAGGGAATACAGATACGCAGTATTTT
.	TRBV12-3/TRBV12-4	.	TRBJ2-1	CASSQAALNEQFF	TGTGCCAGCAGCCAAGCAGCGCTCAATGAGCAGTTCTTC
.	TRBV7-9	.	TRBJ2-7	CASSLVVTPTSYEQYF	TGTGCCAGCAGCTTAGTCGTGACACCGACCTCCTACGAGCAGTACTTC
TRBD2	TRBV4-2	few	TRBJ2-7	CASSQGETSGIYEQYF	TGTGCCAGCAGCCAAGGAGAGACTAGCGGAATCTACGAGCAGTACTTC
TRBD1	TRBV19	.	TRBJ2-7	CASSPPDRGYEQYF	TGTGCCAGTAGTCCTCCGGACAGGGGCTACGAGCAGTACTTC
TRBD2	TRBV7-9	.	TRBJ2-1	CASSGVGLAGGLDEQFF	TGTGCCAGCAGCGGCGTAGGACTAGCGGGGGGTCTGGATGAGCAGTTCTTC
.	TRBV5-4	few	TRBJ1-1	CASSFEGGTAEAFF	TGTGCCAGCAGCTTTGAGGGGGGTACCGCTGAAGCTTTCTTT
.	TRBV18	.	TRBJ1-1	CASSPPGTLNTEAFF	TGTGCCAGCTCACCCCCCGGGACATTGAACACTGAAGCTTTCTTT
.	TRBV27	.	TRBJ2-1	CASRTGYNEQFF	TGTGCCAGCAGGACAGGATACAATGAGCAGTTCTTC
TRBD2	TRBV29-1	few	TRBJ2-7	CSVVLIAGGEYEQYF	TGCAGCGTCGTTTTGATAGCGGGAGGGGAGTACGAGCAGTACTTC
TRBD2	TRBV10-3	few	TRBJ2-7	CAISEGGLAGSYEQYF	TGTGCCATCAGTGAAGGTGGACTAGCGGGCTCCTACGAGCAGTACTTC
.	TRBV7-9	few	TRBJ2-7	CASSESRGHSYEQYF	TGTGCCAGCAGCGAATCCAGGGGACATTCCTACGAGCAGTACTTC
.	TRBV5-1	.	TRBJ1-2	CASSSGPQEGYTF	TGCGCCAGCAGCTCCGGGCCCCAGGAGGGCTACACCTTC
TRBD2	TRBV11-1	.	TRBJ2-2	CASSILTSGRARTGELFF	TGTGCCAGCAGCATTCTGACTAGCGGGAGGGCCCGGACCGGGGAGCTGTTTTTT
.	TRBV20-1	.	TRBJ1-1	CSARLLQGMGTEAFF	TGCAGTGCTAGGCTTTTACAGGGTATGGGCACTGAAGCTTTCTTT
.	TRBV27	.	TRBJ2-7	CASSQNSYEQYF	TGTGCCAGCAGCCAGAACTCCTACGAGCAGTACTTC
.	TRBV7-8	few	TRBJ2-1	CASSARGTPQQFF	TGTGCCAGCAGCGCCAGAGGGACCCCTCAGCAGTTCTTC
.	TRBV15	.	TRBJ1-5	CATSREATARSNQPQHF	TGTGCCACCAGCAGAGAAGCCACCGCCCGAAGCAATCAGCCCCAGCATTTT
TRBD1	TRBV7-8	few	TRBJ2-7	CASSWNSGTGYYEQYF	TGTGCCAGCAGCTGGAATTCCGGGACAGGCTACTACGAGCAGTACTTC
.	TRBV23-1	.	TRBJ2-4	CALGLFGNRVEMAKNIQYF	TGCGCCCTAGGTCTCTTTGGCAACAGGGTAGAGATGGCCAAAAACATTCAGTACTTC